The 20 T cell receptor beta chains below come from one sample, sequenced in a study of T-cell reconstitution after alpha-beta-depleted transplantation in children. It was with unique molecular identifiers that the TCRbeta library was prepared. From the PCR reads, TCRdb called clonotypes with MiXCR, one entry per CDR3 protein. In the table there are around 670,000 distinct CDR3 sequences, about an eighth of which are singletons. The sample in question was PBMCs, obtained before TCRalphabeta/CD19-depleted stem cell transplant. The origin of the receptors is a girl aged 2-10 years with congenital amegakaryocytic thrombocytopenia, due to receive a stem cell transplant.

This clonotype was detected many times. The gene calls are TRBV20-1 and TRBJ1-2; 8 bases are shared with TRBD1. Per germline, CDR1 DFQATT and CDR2 SNEGSKA (reference sequence). The CDR3 covers 13 residues. V lost 2 bases and J lost 6; bases outside the gene matches: 5. For the CDR3, the DNA is TGCAGTGCTAGACTCGAGACAGGGGATGGCTACACCTTC. It yields the protein CSARLETGDGYTF.

This clonotype was seen many times. The rearrangement uses TRBV7-2 and TRBJ2-1, with D possibly being TRBD1 or TRBD2 (6 bases each). CDR3 size: 15 residues. The germline V and J ends were trimmed by 5 bases and 8 bases, with 19 bases remaining between them. From germline, CDR1 is SGHTA and CDR2 FQGNSA. The CDR3 sequence is CASSRRMGGSDEQFF. CDR3 DNA: TGTGCCAGCAGCCGGCGCATGGGGGGCTCCGATGAGCAGTTCTTC.

This chain joins TRBV7-9 and TRBJ2-1, with 7 nucleotides matching TRBD2. The length of the CDR3 is 19 residues. The V and J ends lost 2 bases and 4 bases, in that order; junction bases with no gene match: 17. In germline, CDR1 is SEHNR, CDR2 FQNEAQ (reference sequence). CDR3 protein: CASSLSYQRGEGRYNEQFF. CDR3 in DNA: TGTGCCAGCAGCTTATCGTACCAACGGGGGGAGGGCCGGTACAATGAGCAGTTCTTC.

At least ten counts were recorded for this clonotype. This chain joins TRBV20-1 and TRBJ2-1; TRBD2 matches 14 bases. Germline-derived CDR1 and CDR2 are DFQATT and SNEGSKA (reference sequence). CDR3 size: 16 residues. V shed 6 bases, J shed 9 bases, and the junction held 13 bases outside the gene matches. The CDR3 nucleotides are TGCAGTGCACTACCTTCCGGGACTAGCGGGAGCATTGAGCAGTTCTTC. As protein: CSALPSGTSGSIEQFF.

This clonotype was seen a few times. V usage is TRBV12-3 or TRBV12-4 and J usage is TRBJ2-3; a weak D match, TRBD1 (6 bases). The CDR3 runs to 15 residues. V was trimmed by 1 base and J by 2 bases, leaving 10 bases between them. The DNA of the CDR3 is TGTGCCAGCAGTTTAGACGGACAGAACACAGATACGCAGTATTTT. This translates into CASSLDGQNTDTQYF.

This clonotype was counted at least ten times. The chain has TRBV28 and TRBJ1-1; D gene unclear. This CDR3 region has 14 residues. The germline V and J ends were trimmed by 6 bases and 0 bases, with 11 bases remaining between them. CDR1 is MDHEN, CDR2 SYDVKM, per germline. This chain's CDR3 is CASRPGRLNTEAFF. CDR3 in DNA: TGTGCCAGCAGACCAGGCAGACTGAACACTGAAGCTTTCTTT.

The V and J genes are TRBV29-1 and TRBJ2-3; D is ambiguous. The CDR3 covers 13 residues. Trimming shortened V by 6 bases and J by 2 bases, and 12 bases separated the two germline ends. CDR1 SQVTM and CDR2 ANQGSEA come from the germline V gene. In DNA, the CDR3 is TGCAGCGTACGGACCTTAAACACAGATACGCAGTATTTT. Translated: CSVRTLNTDTQYF.

As regards this clonotype: Compared with germline, one end of the junction differs, possibly owing to a read error. This chain connects TRBV20-1 to TRBJ2-7; either TRBD1 or TRBD2 may supply D (5 bases each). Germline V gene data show CDR1 as DFQATT and CDR2 as SNEGSKA (reference sequence). The CDR3 runs 16 residues. The CDR3 DNA sequence: TGCTGTGCTAGAGACGACGCGACGGGGACCGCCTACGAGCAGTACTTC. Its translation: CCARDDATGTAYEQYF.

This clonotype was observed many times. V usage is TRBV12-3 or TRBV12-4 and J usage is TRBJ1-5, with a tentative D call TRBD1 (5 bases). The CDR3 loop spans 14 amino acids. V was shortened by 5 bases and J by 9 bases, with 17 bases between the two germline ends. This CDR3 reads CASSPTRDGPPQHF. The CDR3 DNA sequence: TGTGCCAGCAGTCCCACACGGGACGGTCCGCCCCAGCATTTT.

The table lists this clonotype with a few counts. The chain has TRBV29-1 and TRBJ2-7, with D perhaps matching TRBD1 (7 bases). This CDR3 is 14 amino acids long. Germline CDR1 and CDR2: SQVTM and ANQGSEA. Trimming shortened V by 2 bases and J by 6 bases, and 17 bases separated the two germline ends. Written as DNA, the CDR3 is TGCAGCGTTGAATGGGCAGGGGGACTGGGCGAGCAGTACTTC. It translates to CSVEWAGGLGEQYF.

In DNA, the CDR3 is TGCAGTGCTAGCGGGACGGACAACACTGAAGCTTTCTTT. It encodes CSASGTDNTEAFF. The genes are TRBV20-1 and TRBJ1-1; a weak D match, TRBD1 (5 bases). CDR1 is DFQATT, CDR2 SNEGSKA, per germline (reference sequence). The CDR3 runs to 13 residues. V was shortened by 3 bases and J by 2 bases, with 10 bases between the two germline ends.

This clonotype has more than one count but fewer than ten. The CDR3 protein is CASSLRLGPPQFF. CDR3 nucleotide sequence: TGTGCCAGCAGCTTGAGACTAGGGCCCCCCCAGTTCTTC. The rearrangement joins TRBV5-6 to TRBJ2-1; weak D call: TRBD2 (6 bases). The CDR3 loop spans 13 amino acids. With 1 base removed from V and 13 bases from J, the gap between germline ends came to 15 bases. The germline gives CDR1 SGHDT, CDR2 YYEEEE.

This clonotype was found a few times. The chain employs TRBV29-1 and TRBJ1-1; no clear D gene. Trimming removed 7 bases at V and 0 bases at J, with 18 bases between. The CDR3 sequence is 15 residues long. The germline CDR1 and CDR2 sequences are SQVTM and ANQGSEA. DNA for the CDR3: TGCAGCGGTGGAGGTTATGGGAGCATGAACACTGAAGCTTTCTTT. It translates to CSGGGYGSMNTEAFF.

Many counts were recorded for this clonotype. The chain combines TRBV9 with TRBJ2-2; D may be TRBD1 (5 bases). CDR1 and CDR2 (germline): SGDLS, YYNGEE. The CDR3 has 17 amino acids. V was pared by 0 bases and J by 0 bases, with 12 bases between. CDR3 sequence: CASSVASGAANTGELFF. CDR3 DNA: TGTGCCAGCAGCGTAGCTAGTGGGGCCGCGAACACCGGGGAGCTGTTTTTT.

The chain combines TRBV4-1 with TRBJ2-5; TRBD2 might be the D (5 bases). This CDR3 spans 14 amino acids. Trimming took off 4 bases at V and 8 bases at J, with 17 bases between the two ends. Germline values: CDR1 MGHRA, CDR2 YSYEKL. Here the CDR3 reads CASSLAGLFETQYF. The CDR3 DNA follows: TGCGCCAGCAGCCTTGCAGGACTGTTTGAAACCCAGTACTTC.

The rearrangement uses TRBV20-1 and TRBJ2-1; TRBD1 or TRBD2 may be the D gene (5 bases each). The V gene's germline CDR1 is DFQATT and CDR2 SNEGSKA (reference sequence). CDR3 size: 13 residues. With 0 bases removed from V and 10 bases from J, the gap between germline ends came to 13 bases. This CDR3 is CSARDGTTLEQFF. CDR3 in DNA: TGCAGTGCTAGAGACGGGACCACCCTGGAGCAGTTCTTC.

In the case of this clonotype: A much more abundant neighbour one base away suggests this may be a read error. The CDR3 nucleotides are TGTGCCAGCAGTTTTGGGCCCTATGGCTACCCCTTC. Amino acid sequence: CASSFGPYGYPF. The chain recombines TRBV12-3 or TRBV12-4 with TRBJ1-2, with D unresolved. The CDR3 sequence is 12 residues long.

In its sample, this clonotype was seen many times. V and J are TRBV12-3 or TRBV12-4 and TRBJ2-1, with TRBD1 matching 7 bases. The CDR3 sequence is 14 residues long. The trim removed 5 bases at V and 1 base at J, leaving 2 bases unmatched. As DNA, the CDR3 is TGTGCCAGCAGTACGGACAGGTCCTACAATGAGCAGTTCTTC. The encoded protein is CASSTDRSYNEQFF.

This clonotype occurred many times. V and J are TRBV20-1 and TRBJ1-2; D unresolved. V lost 0 bases, J lost 8 bases, and 10 bases lay in between. Germline V gene lookup returns CDR1 DFQATT and CDR2 SNEGSKA (reference sequence). The CDR3 is made up of 12 amino acids. In nucleotides, the CDR3 is TGCAGTGCTAGAGATAGAGAGCGAGGCTACACCTTC. Translated, it gives CSARDRERGYTF.

The chain employs TRBV29-1 and TRBJ2-5; the D is unclear. Trimming pared 4 bases from V and 4 bases from J, leaving 10 bases between. CDR1 SQVTM and CDR2 ANQGSEA come from the germline V gene. This CDR3 spans 12 amino acids. DNA of the CDR3: TGCAGCGTTGTTGTCGGGTCAGAGACCCAGTACTTC. Its protein product is CSVVVGSETQYF. The whole variable domain, filled in from reference TRBV29-1 and TRBJ2-5, reads SAVISQKPSRDICQRGTSLTIQCQVDSQVTMMFWYRQQPGQSLTLIATANQGSEATYESGFVIDKFPISRPNLTFSTLTVSNMSPEDSSIYLCSVVVGSETQYFGPGTRLLVL.